A single sample is the source of the 2 T cell receptor beta chains below, sequenced in a study of cytotoxic CD8 clonotypes in ibrutinib-treated CLL. Assay: immunoSEQ multiplex PCR; the TCRdb copy retains only in-frame clones and omits some. The table shows over 120,000 clones, with around three quarters occurring only once. The source material was PBMCs, sampled after 12 months of ibrutinib treatment. The receptors come from a human donor with chronic lymphocytic leukemia.

This sequence joins TRBV30 and TRBJ1-5, with 7 bases identical to TRBD1. The ends lost 3 bases at V and 3 bases at J; junction bases unmatched: 8. This CDR3 is built from 15 residues. Per germline, CDR1 GTSNPN and CDR2 SVGIG (reference sequence). The CDR3 coding sequence is TGTGCCTGGAGCGAGCCGGGACAGTTCAATCAGCCCCAGCATTTT. Translating gives CAWSEPGQFNQPQHF.

The chain recombines TRBV14 with TRBJ2-5; no clear D. CDR1 and CDR2 from the germline V gene are SGHDN and FVKESK. The ends were cut back, 4 bases at V and 0 bases at J, with 15 bases in the middle. The CDR3 covers 16 residues. The CDR3 DNA follows: TGTGCCAGCAGCCCCTTGGATGGCATCGACCAAGAGACCCAGTACTTC. It codes for CASSPLDGIDQETQYF.